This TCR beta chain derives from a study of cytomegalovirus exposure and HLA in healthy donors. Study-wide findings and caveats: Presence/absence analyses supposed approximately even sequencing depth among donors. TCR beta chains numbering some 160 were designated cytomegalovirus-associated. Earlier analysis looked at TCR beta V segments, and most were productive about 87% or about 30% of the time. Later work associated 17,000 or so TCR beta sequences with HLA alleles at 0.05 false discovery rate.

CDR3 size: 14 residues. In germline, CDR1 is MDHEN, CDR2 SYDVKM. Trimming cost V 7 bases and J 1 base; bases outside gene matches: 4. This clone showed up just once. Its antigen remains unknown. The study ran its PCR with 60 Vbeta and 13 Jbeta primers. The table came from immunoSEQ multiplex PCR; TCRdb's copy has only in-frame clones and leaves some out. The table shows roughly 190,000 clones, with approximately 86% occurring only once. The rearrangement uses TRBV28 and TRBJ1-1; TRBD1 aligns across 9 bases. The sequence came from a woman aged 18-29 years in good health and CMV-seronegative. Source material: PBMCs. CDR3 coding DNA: TGTGCCAGCACCCAGGGACAGGGGAACACTGAAGCTTTCTTT. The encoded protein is CASTQGQGNTEAFF.